This TCR beta chain is drawn from a study of cytomegalovirus exposure and HLA in healthy donors. Broader study findings: In a later analysis, TCR beta V- and J-gene trimming showed a link to a missense DCLRE1C variant. Some highly shared sequence variants likely arose as a pipeline artifact. Data from an earlier analysis indicated that most TCR beta V segments were productive either about 87% or about 30% of the time. Reported findings show TCR beta sequences accurately forecast HLA-A and HLA-B alleles in most subjects.

Germline assignment: CDR1 GTSNPN and CDR2 SVGIG (reference sequence). This CDR3 contains 13 residues. This clone was counted between two and nine times. What it binds is not known. The PCR made use of 60 Vbeta and 13 Jbeta primers. Sequencing was performed with immunoSEQ multiplex PCR; in TCRdb, only in-frame clones are kept and a portion is missing. This sample carries tens of thousands of clones, approximately 80% of them seen once, and the ten largest clones take about 3.1%. The sample consisted of PBMCs. The rearrangement links TRBV30 to TRBJ2-1, with 10 nucleotides matching TRBD1. This clonotype originated in a man in his forties or fifties in good health and CMV-seronegative. The CDR3 DNA follows: TGTGCTACTCTCGGACAGGGGGGAAATGAGCAGTTCTTC. The encoded protein is CATLGQGGNEQFF.